These T cell receptor beta chains were read from a single sample in a study of T cells in Graves' hyperthyroidism and ophthalmopathy. TCRdb re-analysed the multiplex PCR reads in MiXCR, keeping a single row per CDR3 protein. The sample consists of 350,000 or so distinct CDR3 sequences, about a sixth of them appearing once. Sample: blood. The receptors originated from a woman aged 30 to 39 with Graves' hyperthyroidism that later progressed to Graves' ophthalmopathy. The CDR3 runs from the conserved cysteine through the conserved F or W. Fields, in order: D gene, clone size, V gene, J gene, CDR3 DNA, CDR3 protein. A D gene is named only where the DNA matches it firmly. The size entry is marked missing in some rows and otherwise reads once, few, many or a size class.

NA	many	TRBV27	TRBJ1-6	TGTGCCAGCAGTTTAAGGGGCCTGTATAATTCACCCCTCCACTTT	CASSLRGLYNSPLHF
NA	many	TRBV28	TRBJ1-2	TGTGCCAGCAGTTTATCGGACGGCCGCTATGGCTACACCTTC	CASSLSDGRYGYTF
NA	many	TRBV4-1	TRBJ1-1	TGCGCCAGCAGCCAAGTCGCACGGAACACTGAAGCTTTCTTT	CASSQVARNTEAFF
TRBD1	NA	TRBV27	TRBJ1-2	TGTGCCAGCGGCTCGACAGGGGGTGTCTATGGCTACACCTTC	CASGSTGGVYGYTF
NA	many	TRBV28	TRBJ2-5	TGTGCCAGCAGCCTCACCGGCTTAACCAGCCAAGAGACCCAGTACTTC	CASSLTGLTSQETQYF
NA	many	TRBV12-3/TRBV12-4	TRBJ1-4	TGTGCCAGCAGGGAGTACGGGGGCCGAGATGAAAAACTGTTTTTT	CASREYGGRDEKLFF
NA	NA	TRBV11-2	TRBJ2-7	TGTGCCAGTGGGGGGCCGGGGCCCTACGAGCAGTACTTC	CASGGPGPYEQYF
TRBD2	NA	TRBV27	TRBJ2-2	TGTGCCAGCAGTTTAAGCGGGGGGGCCAGCACCGGGGAGCTGTTTTTT	CASSLSGGASTGELFF
TRBD2	many	TRBV12-3/TRBV12-4	TRBJ2-1	TGTGCCAGCAGTTTTTCGGGAGGGAGCTCCTACAATGAGCAGTTCTTC	CASSFSGGSSYNEQFF
TRBD1	few	TRBV7-9	TRBJ2-7	TGTGCCAGCACCGGACAGGGAACCTACGAGCAGTACTTC	CASTGQGTYEQYF
NA	NA	TRBV11-2	TRBJ1-3	TGTGCCAGCAGCTTAGGGTCCCCCAGCTATGGAAACACCATTTATTTT	CASSLGSPSYGNTIYF
TRBD2	few	TRBV20-1	TRBJ2-5	TGCAGTGCTCCTCCTGGGCTAGCGGCCCAAGAGACCCAGTACTTC	CSAPPGLAAQETQYF
NA	many	TRBV5-1	TRBJ2-1	TGCGCCAGCAGCTTGGGATCAGGGGTGCGGAGTGAGCAGTTCTTC	CASSLGSGVRSEQFF
TRBD1	many	TRBV27	TRBJ1-1	TGTGCCAGCAGTTCCTCGGACAGGGCGAACACTGAAGCTTTCTTT	CASSSSDRANTEAFF
NA	NA	TRBV12-3/TRBV12-4	TRBJ2-7	TGTGCCAGCAGTAGCGACGACTACGCGGAGCAGTACTTC	CASSSDDYAEQYF
TRBD1	many	TRBV19	TRBJ1-5	TGTGCCAGTAGTATAAGACAGGGGGAGCTGAGCAATCAGCCCCAGCATTTT	CASSIRQGELSNQPQHF
NA	many	TRBV11-2	TRBJ2-1	TGTGCCAGCAGCAGGGACGATTACAATGAGCAGTTCTTC	CASSRDDYNEQFF
NA	NA	TRBV4-1	TRBJ2-1	TGCGCCAGCAGCCAAGATTCCTCAGACAATGAGCAGTTCTTC	CASSQDSSDNEQFF
NA	few	TRBV4-1	TRBJ2-7	TGCGCCAGCAGCCAGAAGGCCCCAGTCCGGGACGGATCCTACGAGCAGTACTTC	CASSQKAPVRDGSYEQYF
NA	NA	TRBV6-5	TRBJ1-1	TGTGCCAGCAGTTACGCGCGGGGGATGACTGAAGCTTTCTTT	CASSYARGMTEAFF
NA	many	TRBV11-2	TRBJ2-7	TGTGCCAGCAGCTTTCAGGAGGGACAGTCCTACGAGCAGTACTTC	CASSFQEGQSYEQYF
NA	once	TRBV5-1	TRBJ2-5	TGCGCCAGCAGCGCCGAAATGTACCAAGAGACCCAGTACTTC	CASSAEMYQETQYF
TRBD1	many	TRBV28	TRBJ1-2	TGTGCCAGCAGAACAGATTGGGACAGCTCTAACTATGGCTACACCTTC	CASRTDWDSSNYGYTF
NA	NA	TRBV5-4	TRBJ1-2	TGTGCCAGCAGCGGAACCGGGACGGATAACTATGGCTACACCTTC	CASSGTGTDNYGYTF
NA	many	TRBV12-3/TRBV12-4	TRBJ2-5	TGTGCCAGCAGTCCGGGGGACTTTCAAGAGACCCAGTACTTC	CASSPGDFQETQYF
TRBD1	NA	TRBV18	TRBJ1-2	TGTGCCAGCTCACCAAAGAGGTCCGGACAGGGCAATAACTATGGCTACACCTTC	CASSPKRSGQGNNYGYTF
TRBD1	many	TRBV24-1	TRBJ2-7	TGTGCAGCTCAAAACCGGGACAGGGGGTTCGCCGAGCAGTACTTC	CAAQNRDRGFAEQYF
NA	many	TRBV20-1	TRBJ1-3	TGCAGTGCCGGCACGTCTGGTGGAAACACCATATATTTT	CSAGTSGGNTIYF
NA	many	TRBV28	TRBJ1-1	TGTGCCAGCAGTTCTGCCCGGGCTCCCACGAACACTGAAGCTTTCTTT	CASSSARAPTNTEAFF
TRBD1	many	TRBV6-4	TRBJ1-5	TGTGCCAGCAGTGACTCGACAGGGGGTCAGCCCCAGCATTTT	CASSDSTGGQPQHF
NA	few	TRBV6-1	TRBJ1-2	TGTGCCAGCAGTGGTAACAGGGACGGAGTATATGGCTACACCTTC	CASSGNRDGVYGYTF
NA	NA	TRBV7-2	TRBJ2-2	TGTGCCAGCAGCTTATCGTGGGTGTCCGGGGAGCTGTTTTTT	CASSLSWVSGELFF
NA	many	TRBV28	TRBJ1-1	TGTGCCAGCAGTTTCCTGCAGACCATGAACACTGAAGCTTTCTTT	CASSFLQTMNTEAFF
NA	many	TRBV28	TRBJ1-5	TGTGCCAGCAGTTTAACTAGGGCGGGGGGGCAGCCCCAGCATTTT	CASSLTRAGGQPQHF
TRBD2	many	TRBV3-1	TRBJ2-3	TGTGCCAGCAGCCAAGGCGGGAGTACAGGCACAGATACGCAGTATTTT	CASSQGGSTGTDTQYF
NA	few	TRBV19	TRBJ1-1	TGTGCCAGTAGTCGCACAGGGAAGGGTGAAGCTTTCTTT	CASSRTGKGEAFF
NA	few	TRBV10-3	TRBJ2-1	TGTGCCATCAGTGAGTCGTCCGCCTCGGGAGAACGGTACAATGAGCAGTTCTTC	CAISESSASGERYNEQFF
NA	many	TRBV27	TRBJ2-3	TGTGCCAGCAGTTTAGTCCCGGGGATCACAGATACGCAGTATTTT	CASSLVPGITDTQYF
NA	many	TRBV9	TRBJ1-1	TGTGCCAGCAGCGTAGGGACTACCAGCACTGAAGCTTTCTTT	CASSVGTTSTEAFF
TRBD2	NA	TRBV20-1	TRBJ2-3	TGCAGTGCTAGAGTTAGCGGGAGTAGCACAGATACGCAGTATTTT	CSARVSGSSTDTQYF
NA	many	TRBV6-1	TRBJ1-1	TGTGCCAGCACTCCCGGGGGGGCTTGGACTGAAGCTTTCTTT	CASTPGGAWTEAFF
NA	few	TRBV6-2/TRBV6-3	TRBJ1-3	TGTGCCAGCAGTTACTCGACACGGACAGAAACTGGAAACACCATATATTTT	CASSYSTRTETGNTIYF
NA	many	TRBV2	TRBJ2-3	TGTGCCAGCACCTTGAACCGAGGGGCAGATACGCAGTATTTT	CASTLNRGADTQYF
NA	many	TRBV30	TRBJ1-1	TGTGCCCTCGGGGCGCGGACTGAAGCTTTCTTT	CALGARTEAFF
NA	NA	TRBV10-3	TRBJ1-5	TGTGCCATCAGTGAGTCGGGTATAGGTTCGGGGCAGCCCCAGCATTTT	CAISESGIGSGQPQHF
NA	NA	TRBV28	TRBJ2-1	TGTGCCAGCAGTTTCCCCGGAACAAACAATGAGCAGTTCTTC	CASSFPGTNNEQFF
NA	few	TRBV27	TRBJ2-7	TGTGCCAGCAGTTTATCTAGGACCTACGAGCAGTACTTC	CASSLSRTYEQYF
NA	many	TRBV19	TRBJ1-1	TGTGCCAGTAGTATGACAGTCATGAACACTGAAGCTTTCTTT	CASSMTVMNTEAFF
TRBD1	many	TRBV24-1	TRBJ1-5	TGTGCCACCAGTGATGGGACAGGGACTAGCAATCAGCCCCAGCATTTT	CATSDGTGTSNQPQHF
NA	NA	TRBV12-3/TRBV12-4	TRBJ2-1	TGTGCCAGCAGTCCCCCTGGTCTGTGGAATGAGCAGTTCTTC	CASSPPGLWNEQFF
NA	many	TRBV29-1	TRBJ2-7	TGCAGCGTTGAAGCAAAAACCCCCTACGAGCAGTACTTC	CSVEAKTPYEQYF
TRBD1	few	TRBV19	TRBJ1-4	TGTGCCAGTAGTACAGGACAGGGCGGCGAAAAACTGTTTTTT	CASSTGQGGEKLFF
TRBD2	NA	TRBV27	TRBJ2-2	TGTGCCTTTAGAGGGACTAGCGGGCCTTTGAACACCGGGGAGCTGTTTTTT	CAFRGTSGPLNTGELFF
NA	NA	TRBV28	TRBJ2-2	TGTGCCAGCAGTTTAAATCCGACCGGGGAGCTGTTTTTT	CASSLNPTGELFF